A selection of T cell receptor beta chains follows, all from one sample in a study of blood T cell repertoires in COVID-19. Only in-frame clones appear in the TCRdb table, and some are missing; sequencing was by immunoSEQ multiplex PCR. The data hold 200,000 to 250,000 clones, with roughly 85% observed a single time. The sequencing input was peripheral blood. The receptors originated from a woman between 65 and 79 years old with COVID-19, enrolled during active disease. Both conserved end residues are part of each CDR3. D genes are given only for firm matches. Clone size is given for some rows only: seen once, a few or many times, or a class if the clone is expanded.

clone_size cdr3_length d_call j_call v_call cdr3_nt cdr3_aa
. 15 . TRBJ1-2 TRBV6-5 TGTGCCAGCAGTTACCAGTTTACCGGGACAACTGGCTACACCTTC CASSYQFTGTTGYTF
. 13 . TRBJ1-2 TRBV5-1 TGCGCCAGCAGCCTCAGGGCCTACGAGGGCTACACCTTC CASSLRAYEGYTF
. 13 . TRBJ1-2 TRBV7-2 TGTGCCAGCAGAAGAGACATTAACTATGGCTACACCTTC CASRRDINYGYTF
. 12 TRBD1 TRBJ2-7 TRBV2 TGTGCCAGCAGTAAACAGGGGTACGAGCAGTACTTC CASSKQGYEQYF
. 17 TRBD1 TRBJ1-3 TRBV9 TGTGCCAGCAGCGTAGATCCGCCGGGACAGGGAACAAACACCATATATTTT CASSVDPPGQGTNTIYF
. 15 . TRBJ1-2 TRBV11-3 TGTGCCAGCAGCTTTGGTACAGGTGCTAACTATGGCTACACCTTC CASSFGTGANYGYTF
. 14 TRBD1 TRBJ1-1 TRBV2 TGTGCCAGCCAGAGGGCGACAGGGGGCACTGAAGCTTTCTTT CASQRATGGTEAFF
. 18 . TRBJ1-1 TRBV27 TGTGCCAGCAGTCCCCGGGGGCTCTGGGGGGGCGGGAACACTGAAGCTTTCTTT CASSPRGLWGGGNTEAFF
. 16 . TRBJ1-6 TRBV21-1 TGTGCCAGCAGCAATCTTCCAGGACAGGGCTACTCACCCCTCCACTTT CASSNLPGQGYSPLHF
. 20 . TRBJ2-1 TRBV18 TGTGCCAGCTCGTCCCGAGGGGGAGTTCAGGGAAGAAGCTCCTACAATGAGCAGTTCTTC CASSSRGGVQGRSSYNEQFF
. 13 . TRBJ2-5 TRBV5-6 TGTGCCAGCAGCCGCATATGGGGCGAGACCCAGTACTTC CASSRIWGETQYF
. 14 TRBD1 TRBJ1-2 TRBV2 TGTGCCAGCAGTGGACAGGGGCCGTTTTGGGGCTACACCTTC CASSGQGPFWGYTF
. 16 TRBD1 TRBJ2-7 TRBV10-3 TGTGCCATCAGTAATAACCGGGACAGGGGAAAGGCCGAGCAGTACTTC CAISNNRDRGKAEQYF
. 15 . TRBJ1-1 TRBV6-5 TGTGCCAGCTCAAGGGGCGGGAACCAGAACACTGAAGCTTTCTTT CASSRGGNQNTEAFF
. 16 . TRBJ2-3 TRBV20-1 TGCAGTGCTAGTGAACGTGCTAGGTTGGGCACAGATACGCAGTATTTT CSASERARLGTDTQYF
. 15 . TRBJ1-2 TRBV6-2/TRBV6-3 TGTGCCAGCAGTTACTCGCGGTCGATCCCGACCGGCTACACCTTC CASSYSRSIPTGYTF
once 13 . TRBJ1-2 TRBV6-5 TGTGCCAGCAGGGACACGGAAAACTATGGCTACACCTTC CASRDTENYGYTF
. 18 . TRBJ2-1 TRBV3-1/TRBV3-2 TGTGCCAGCAGCCCTGGGACGAAAGCGGGCCTCTCCTACAATGAGCAGTTCTTC CASSPGTKAGLSYNEQFF
. 15 . TRBJ1-2 TRBV7-2 TGTGCCAGCAGCTATATGGGCAGATCTAACTATGGCTACACCTTC CASSYMGRSNYGYTF
. 14 TRBD1 TRBJ1-1 TRBV29-1 TGCAGCGCTAATAAAGGGACAGGGAACACTGAAGCTTTCTTT CSANKGTGNTEAFF
. 12 TRBD1 TRBJ1-2 TRBV7-2 TGTGCCAGCACCAAGGGGGCTAACGGCTACACCTTC CASTKGANGYTF
. 14 . TRBJ1-2 TRBV5-1 TGCGCCAGCAGCTCGGAGACCGTGAACTATGGCTACACCTTC CASSSETVNYGYTF
once 15 . TRBJ1-3 TRBV14 TGTGCCAGCAGCCAAGTAGGGGTCGTTGGAAACACCATATATTTT CASSQVGVVGNTIYF
. 15 . TRBJ1-2 TRBV7-2 TGTGCCAGCAGCTTATATTGGGAGGCTAACTATGGCTACACCTTC CASSLYWEANYGYTF
. 14 TRBD1 TRBJ1-1 TRBV2 TGTGCCAGCAGTGACAGGGGGCGCGGCACTGAAGCTTTCTTT CASSDRGRGTEAFF
. 17 . TRBJ2-3 TRBV29-1 TGCAGCGTTGAAGGGGGGGGCGCAGGGCGGCCCCCAGATACGCAGTATTTT CSVEGGGAGRPPDTQYF
. 15 . TRBJ1-2 TRBV2 TGTGCCAGCAGTGGATCTGGGACATATAACTATGGCTACACCTTC CASSGSGTYNYGYTF
. 13 . TRBJ1-1 TRBV7-2 TGTGCCAGCGGTGTGGGGCTTATCACTGAAGCTTTCTTT CASGVGLITEAFF
. 15 TRBD2 TRBJ2-7 TRBV5-6 TGTGCCAGCAGCTTGGAGGGCGGGAGCTCCTACGAGCAGTACTTC CASSLEGGSSYEQYF
. 15 TRBD1 TRBJ1-4 TRBV9 TGTGCCAGCAGCGCAGTGACAGGGCTAAGCGAAAAACTGTTTTTT CASSAVTGLSEKLFF
. 14 TRBD2 TRBJ2-3 TRBV5-1 TGCGCCACACATCGGGGGGGCGCGGGAGATACGCAGTATTTT CATHRGGAGDTQYF
. 13 . TRBJ1-3 TRBV10-3 TGTGCCATCAGCGCCAGGGGCGGAAACACCATATATTTT CAISARGGNTIYF
once 14 TRBD1 TRBJ1-6 TRBV11-3 TGTGCCAGCAGCCCCCGGACAGGGAATTCACCCCTCCACTTT CASSPRTGNSPLHF
. 16 TRBD2 TRBJ2-3 TRBV5-1 TGCGCCAGCAGCTTGGCCCTAGCGGGGGGGCCAGATACGCAGTATTTT CASSLALAGGPDTQYF
once 16 TRBD2 TRBJ2-2 TRBV15 TGTGCCACCAGCAGAGATCGACTAGCAGACACCGGGGAGCTGTTTTTT CATSRDRLADTGELFF
once 17 TRBD1 TRBJ1-2 TRBV9 TGTGCCAGCAGCGTAGATACCCGGACAGGTCCTAACTATGGCTACACCTTC CASSVDTRTGPNYGYTF
. 13 TRBD1 TRBJ1-5 TRBV30 TGTGCCTGGAGCACAGGGGACAATCAGCCCCAGCATTTT CAWSTGDNQPQHF
. 14 . TRBJ1-3 TRBV6-5 TGTGCCAGCAGAAAGACAGACTCTGGAAACACCATATATTTT CASRKTDSGNTIYF
. 14 . TRBJ2-7 TRBV3-1/TRBV3-2 TGTGCCAGCAGCCAAGTGGCGGGGGCGTACGAGCAGTACTTC CASSQVAGAYEQYF
. 14 . TRBJ1-5 TRBV18 TGTGCCAGCTCACCACCGATCGGAGGTCAGCCCCAGCATTTT CASSPPIGGQPQHF
. 13 . TRBJ2-1 TRBV30 TGTGCCTGGAGTGTACTAGGTTACAATGAGCAGTTCTTC CAWSVLGYNEQFF
once 17 TRBD2 TRBJ2-2 TRBV6-6 TGTGCCAGCAGCCGAACTAGCGGGAGGACCTTCACCGGGGAGCTGTTTTTT CASSRTSGRTFTGELFF
. 18 TRBD1 TRBJ2-2 TRBV5-4 TGTGCCAGCAGCTTGGAACAGGGGGCGGGAATGGCTACCGGGGAGCTGTTTTTT CASSLEQGAGMATGELFF
. 15 TRBD2 TRBJ2-5 TRBV7-8 TGTGCCAGCAGCCCGGGACTAGCGGGAGGAGAGACCCAGTACTTC CASSPGLAGGETQYF